These T cell receptor beta chains were read from a single sample in a study. TCRdb analysed the RT-PCR reads with MiXCR anew, one entry per CDR3 protein. This table holds about 700,000 distinct CDR3 sequences, approximately 15% found once. The sample was memory CD4+ T cells from blood. The receptor source for this set is a female donor in good health, serving as a healthy control. The CDR3 runs from the conserved cysteine through the conserved F or W. A D gene is named only where the DNA matches it firmly. Only some rows state a clone size, as once, few, many or a class for expanded clones.

>many|NA|TRBV15|13|TRBJ1-1
TGTGCCACCAGCAGGACAGGGAACACTGAAGCTTTCTTT
CATSRTGNTEAFF
>many|NA|TRBV27|13|TRBJ1-4
TGTGCCAGCAGCCAGGGAGGCGGTGAAAAACTGTTTTTT
CASSQGGGEKLFF
>NA|TRBD1|TRBV6-2/TRBV6-3|20|TRBJ2-2
TGTGCCAGCAGTTACGACCCTTTGACCGGACAGGGATTTAACACCGGGGAGCTGTTTTTT
CASSYDPLTGQGFNTGELFF
>many|NA|TRBV4-1|16|TRBJ1-6
TGCGCCAGCAGCCAAGAAGCAGAGGGACTATGGTCACCCCTCCACTTT
CASSQEAEGLWSPLHF
>NA|NA|TRBV18|16|TRBJ2-2
TGTGCCAGCTCACCATCGGCAGGTTCGAACACCGGGGAGCTGTTTTTT
CASSPSAGSNTGELFF
>NA|NA|TRBV12-3/TRBV12-4|16|TRBJ2-5
TGTGCCAGCAGTTCGCTGCGACAGGGAGGTTCGCAGACCCAGTACTTC
CASSSLRQGGSQTQYF
>NA|NA|TRBV7-2|13|TRBJ2-7
TGTTCCAGCCGGTTAATGGGGGCAGGCGAGCAGTACTTC
CSSRLMGAGEQYF
>many|TRBD2|TRBV10-3|16|TRBJ2-7
TGTGCCGCTAGGGGGACTAGCGGGAGAAAATCCGACGAGCAGTACTTC
CAARGTSGRKSDEQYF
>NA|NA|TRBV5-1|13|TRBJ1-1
TGCGCCAGCAGGCAGAAGGGGGACACTGAAGCTTTCTTT
CASRQKGDTEAFF
>NA|NA|TRBV20-1|12|TRBJ1-1
TGCAGTGCTGTTGATGTCGGCACTGAAGCTTTCTTT
CSAVDVGTEAFF
>many|NA|TRBV10-3|14|TRBJ1-2
TGTGCCATCAGTGAGGCAAGAGCTAACTATGGCTACACCTTC
CAISEARANYGYTF
>many|TRBD2|TRBV20-1|15|TRBJ2-3
TGCAGTGCTGGCTCCGGGACTAGCGTAACAGATACGCAGTATTTT
CSAGSGTSVTDTQYF
>NA|TRBD2|TRBV5-4|16|TRBJ2-1
TGTGCCAGCAGCTTGGAGTCACTAGCGGTCTACAATGAGCAGTTCTTC
CASSLESLAVYNEQFF
>few|NA|TRBV5-5|18|TRBJ2-1
TGTGCCAGCAGCTTGGAACCCGATCGGACCTATGTGGACAATGAGCAGTTCTTC
CASSLEPDRTYVDNEQFF
>many|NA|TRBV5-1|13|TRBJ2-5
TGCGCCAGCAGCTTGGAGGCCCAAGAGACCCAGTACTTC
CASSLEAQETQYF
>many|NA|TRBV7-2|13|TRBJ1-5
TGTGCCAGCAGCCCGAGGACTGGTGGGCCCCAGCATTTT
CASSPRTGGPQHF
>NA|TRBD1|TRBV11-2|15|TRBJ2-7
TGTGCCAGCAGCCGTGGACAGGGGGCGCATTACGAGCAGTACTTC
CASSRGQGAHYEQYF
>many|NA|TRBV5-1|16|TRBJ2-7
TGCGCCAGCAGCTTGGTGCGGGGAACAGCCGTCTACGAGCAGTACTTC
CASSLVRGTAVYEQYF
>NA|TRBD1|TRBV24-1|14|TRBJ2-3
TGTGCCACCAGACCGGGGACAGCCACAGATACGCAGTATTTT
CATRPGTATDTQYF
>few|TRBD2|TRBV9|15|TRBJ2-2
TGTGCCAGCAACCGGGGAGGGGAGAACACCGGGGAGCTGTTTTTT
CASNRGGENTGELFF
>NA|NA|TRBV7-2|13|TRBJ2-3
TGTGCCAGCGGAACCGGAGTCGTAGATACGCAGTATTTT
CASGTGVVDTQYF
>many|NA|TRBV24-1|11|TRBJ2-4
TGTGCCACCAGTGATCTGACCGGACAGTACTTC
CATSDLTGQYF
>NA|TRBD2|TRBV6-2/TRBV6-3|17|TRBJ2-1
TGTGCCAGCAGTAAACATCCCGGGACTAGCGGGTCGGGTGAGCAGTTCTTC
CASSKHPGTSGSGEQFF
>NA|TRBD1|TRBV5-4|17|TRBJ2-6
TGTGCCAGCAGCTTGGGACAGGGGGCGAAAGGGGCCAACGTCCTGACTTTC
CASSLGQGAKGANVLTF
>few|NA|TRBV5-1|16|TRBJ1-4
TGCGCCAGCAGCTTGGCTGAAACGGGACATAGTGAAAAACTGTTTTTT
CASSLAETGHSEKLFF
>NA|TRBD1|TRBV15|14|TRBJ1-2
TGTGCCACCAGCAGAGCAGGACAGGGCTACGGCTACACCTTC
CATSRAGQGYGYTF
>NA|NA|TRBV7-2|12|TRBJ2-1
TGTGCCAGCAGCTTTACCGGGACGAAGCAGTTCTTC
CASSFTGTKQFF
>NA|NA|TRBV28|15|TRBJ1-5
TGTGCCAGCAGTTCGCCAGGGGCCCTCAATCAGCCCCAGCATTTT
CASSSPGALNQPQHF
>many|NA|TRBV10-3|15|TRBJ2-7
TGTGCCATCAGTGGGGCTTGGGGGGCCACCTACGAGCAGTACTTC
CAISGAWGATYEQYF
>many|NA|TRBV7-2|16|TRBJ1-2
TGTGCCATCTTCGGCAGTCGGAGGGAAACTAACTATGGCTACACCTTC
CAIFGSRRETNYGYTF
>many|NA|TRBV7-7|13|TRBJ2-1
TGTGCTAGCAGCTCCTCGGACGGCAATGAGCAGTTCTTC
CASSSSDGNEQFF
>few|NA|TRBV6-2/TRBV6-3|17|TRBJ2-1
TGTGCCAGCAGTTACTCGAGTAGGGCGGGGAGCGACAATGAGCAGTTCTTC
CASSYSSRAGSDNEQFF
>NA|NA|TRBV5-6|12|TRBJ1-5
TGTGCCAGCAGCCGGGAACAGCAGCCCCAGCATTTT
CASSREQQPQHF
>many|TRBD1|TRBV5-1|14|TRBJ2-3
TGCGCCAGTTATCAGGGGGACCTCACAGATACGCAGTATTTT
CASYQGDLTDTQYF
>many|TRBD2|TRBV5-5|15|TRBJ2-1
TGTGCCACCCAACGGGGTCGGGACTACGGGAATGAGCAGTTCTTC
CATQRGRDYGNEQFF
>few|TRBD2|TRBV20-1|18|TRBJ2-3
TGCAGTGCTAGAGGGGGACTGAAAGCGGGGTCAGGGACAGATACGCAGTATTTT
CSARGGLKAGSGTDTQYF
>NA|TRBD2|TRBV20-1|17|TRBJ2-3
TGCAGTGCTAACGGGCTAGCGGGGGGTTTTCTAGCAGATACGCAGTATTTT
CSANGLAGGFLADTQYF
>few|NA|TRBV12-3/TRBV12-4|13|TRBJ1-2
TGTGCCAGCAGTCCGGGATCCTACGGAGGCTACACCTTC
CASSPGSYGGYTF
>few|NA|TRBV7-3|14|TRBJ1-6
TGTGCCAGCAGCTTAACTGGAAGTGGTTCACCCCTCCACTTT
CASSLTGSGSPLHF
>few|TRBD2|TRBV20-1|16|TRBJ2-3
TGCAGTGCCCGTGCCGGGACTAGCGATAGCACAGATACGCAGTATTTT
CSARAGTSDSTDTQYF
>many|NA|TRBV7-2|13|TRBJ2-3
TGTGCCAGCAGTCTATCGTACACAGATACGCAGTATTTT
CASSLSYTDTQYF
>many|NA|TRBV12-3/TRBV12-4|12|TRBJ1-2
TGTGCCAGCAGCTCGATCAACTATGGCTACACCTTC
CASSSINYGYTF
>NA|NA|TRBV7-9|13|TRBJ1-1
TGTGCCAGCCTTAAGGGCTCGGGCACTGAAGCTTTCTTT
CASLKGSGTEAFF
>NA|TRBD2|TRBV6-5|15|TRBJ2-7
TGTGCCAGCAGTTATAGGGCGAGCGGGGTGCGAGAGCAGTACTTC
CASSYRASGVREQYF
>NA|TRBD1|TRBV7-2|14|TRBJ1-5
TGTGCCAGCAGCGCCATGTCAGGGGGCCAGCCCCAGCATTTT
CASSAMSGGQPQHF
>NA|TRBD2|TRBV7-2|14|TRBJ2-1
TGTGCCAGCAGAATGCGGGAGGCTCGCAATGAGCAGTTCTTC
CASRMREARNEQFF
>NA|NA|TRBV6-9|15|TRBJ2-1
TGTGCCAGCGGGGAGCAGACGTACTCCTACAATGAGCAGTTCTTC
CASGEQTYSYNEQFF
>many|TRBD1|TRBV20-1|14|TRBJ2-7
TGCAGTGCTAGTCCCGGGACAGATCCCTACGAGCAGTACTTC
CSASPGTDPYEQYF
>NA|NA|TRBV3-1|15|TRBJ2-1
TGTGCCAGCACCCCGACGCAAGAGACCTACAATGAGCAGTTCTTC
CASTPTQETYNEQFF
>many|NA|TRBV12-3/TRBV12-4|14|TRBJ1-1
TGTGCCAGCAATCTGGGAGGCCTGAACACTGAAGCTTTCTTT
CASNLGGLNTEAFF
>NA|NA|TRBV5-1|14|TRBJ1-2
TGCGCCAGCAGCCCGACCGGAGACAACTATGGCTACACCTTC
CASSPTGDNYGYTF
>NA|NA|TRBV5-8|15|TRBJ2-7
TGTGCCAGCAGCTCAATGGCCCTAAGAGTGGACGAGCAGTACTTC
CASSSMALRVDEQYF
>NA|NA|TRBV20-1|15|TRBJ1-3
TGCAGTGCTAGAGAAGGGACGGACTCTGGAAACACCATATATTTT
CSAREGTDSGNTIYF
>NA|TRBD2|TRBV6-5|16|TRBJ2-5
TGTGCCAGCAGTTACTCGATGACGGGGGGGGGGGAGACCCAGTACTTC
CASSYSMTGGGETQYF
>NA|NA|TRBV6-6|16|TRBJ1-2
TGTGCCAGCAGTGATAACGGGACACCGGCTAACTATGGCTACACCTTC
CASSDNGTPANYGYTF
>NA|NA|TRBV7-8|15|TRBJ2-5
TGTGCCAGCAGCTGGGGAAGGGCCTTTGGGGAGACCCAGTACTTC
CASSWGRAFGETQYF
>many|TRBD2|TRBV20-1|15|TRBJ2-3
TGCAGTGCCAGCGGGGGGTCAAGGGTCACAGATACGCAGTATTTT
CSASGGSRVTDTQYF
>many|NA|TRBV11-1|14|TRBJ2-2
TGTGCCAGCAGCTTCAGCCTCTCGGGCGGGGAGCTGTTTTTT
CASSFSLSGGELFF